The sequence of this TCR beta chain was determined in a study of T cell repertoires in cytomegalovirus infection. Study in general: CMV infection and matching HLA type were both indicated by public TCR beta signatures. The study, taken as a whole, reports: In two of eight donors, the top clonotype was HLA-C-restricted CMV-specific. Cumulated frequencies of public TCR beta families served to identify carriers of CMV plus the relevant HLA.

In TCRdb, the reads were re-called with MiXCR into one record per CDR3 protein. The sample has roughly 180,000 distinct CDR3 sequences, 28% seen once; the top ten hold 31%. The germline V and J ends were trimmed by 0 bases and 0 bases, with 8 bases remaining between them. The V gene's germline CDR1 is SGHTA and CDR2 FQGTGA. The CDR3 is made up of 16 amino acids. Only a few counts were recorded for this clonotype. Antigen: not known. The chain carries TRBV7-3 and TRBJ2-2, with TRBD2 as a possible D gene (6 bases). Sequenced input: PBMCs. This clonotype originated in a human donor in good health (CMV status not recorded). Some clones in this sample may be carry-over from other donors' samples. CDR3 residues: CASSLTGGSNTGELFF. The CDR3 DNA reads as TGTGCCAGCAGCTTAACGGGGGGTTCGAACACCGGGGAGCTGTTTTTT.